The 15 T cell receptor beta chains below all came from one sample that was sequenced in a study of T cell clones after liver transplantation. Sequencing was performed with immunoSEQ multiplex PCR; in TCRdb, only in-frame clones are kept and a portion is missing. The table lists 75,000 to 85,000 clones, around four fifths of them singletons. The specimen comprised CD4+ T cells from blood, sampled at the 22-month timepoint. These receptors came from a human patient who received a liver transplant. The graft donor may account for some of the T cells.

This sequence joins TRBV6-4 and TRBJ1-5; no clear D. The germline gives CDR1 MRHNA, CDR2 SNTAGT. This CDR3 contains 13 residues. Deletions cut 2 bases from V and 6 bases from J, with 8 bases between. The chain's CDR3 is CASSDGLGQPQHF. The CDR3 DNA reads TGTGCCAGCAGTGACGGGCTAGGTCAGCCCCAGCATTTT.

J is TRBJ2-2 and V is TRBV18; perhaps TRBD1 as D (6 bases). Per germline, CDR1 KGHSH and CDR2 LQKENI. V was shortened by 5 bases and J by 6 bases, with 16 bases between the two germline ends. This CDR3 contains 15 residues. The CDR3 bases are TGTGCCAGCTCAAACCCTCCAACAGGGTCCGGGGAGCTGTTTTTT. Translated: CASSNPPTGSGELFF.

The chain links TRBV5-1 to TRBJ2-1; TRBD2 might be the D (6 bases). Trimming removed 0 bases from V and 4 bases from J, with 8 bases in between. The germline V gene has CDR1 SGHRS and CDR2 YFSETQ. The CDR3 sequence is 14 residues long. The CDR3 region is CASSLGSGYNEQFF. In nucleotides, the CDR3 is TGCGCCAGCAGCTTGGGAAGCGGGTACAATGAGCAGTTCTTC. The full variable domain, with the rest looked up from reference TRBV5-1 and TRBJ2-1, is KAGVTQTPRYLIKTRGQQVTLSCSPISGHRSVSWYQQTPGQGLQFLFEYFSETQRNKGNFPGRFSGRQFSNSRSEMNVSTLELGDSALYLCASSLGSGYNEQFFGPGTRLTVL.

The chain carries TRBV5-1 and TRBJ1-2; TRBD1 matches 7 bases. The CDR3 has 15 amino acids. CDR1 and CDR2 (germline): SGHRS, YFSETQ. V trimming: 0 bases; J trimming: 5 bases; junction bases outside the gene matches: 7. This CDR3 is CASSLDPDRTYGYTF. As DNA, the CDR3 is TGCGCCAGCAGCTTGGACCCGGACAGGACTTATGGCTACACCTTC.

This clone was found a few times. This chain connects TRBV28 to TRBJ2-2; no firm D call. The germline gives CDR1 MDHEN, CDR2 SYDVKM. The ends were cut back, 3 bases at V and 2 bases at J, with 10 bases in the middle. The CDR3 loop spans 15 amino acids. In DNA, the CDR3 is TGTGCCAGCAGTTTTTCTGGGGTTAACACCGGGGAGCTGTTTTTT. Translated, it gives CASSFSGVNTGELFF.

The table lists this clone with a count of one. This CDR3 is CASSQKTFTDRERQETQYF. CDR3 sequence (DNA): TGTGCCAGCAGTCAAAAAACGTTCACGGACAGGGAAAGGCAAGAGACCCAGTACTTC. V gene TRBV21-1 combines with J gene TRBJ2-5; TRBD1 is the table's D call and was not checked against the DNA. TRBV21-1 counts as a pseudogene. The CDR3 totals 19 residues.

The CDR3 is CASSDTGDTDTQYF. The DNA for the CDR3 is TGTGCCAGCAGTGACACAGGGGACACAGATACGCAGTATTTT. The chain uses TRBV27 and TRBJ2-3; TRBD1 matches at 7 bases. The V segment lost 5 bases and the J segment 2 bases; nucleotides outside the gene matches: 4. CDR3 length: 14 amino acids. Germline V gene sequence: CDR1 MNHEY, CDR2 SMNVEV (reference sequence).

The CDR3 loop is CASSEALGTGLGWFF. The CDR3 coding sequence is TGTGCCAGCAGTGAAGCGCTCGGGACAGGGCTCGGGTGGTTCTTC. V gene TRBV2 combines with J gene TRBJ2-1, with 9 nucleotides matching TRBD1. The CDR3 consists of 15 residues. Germline V CDR1 and CDR2: SNHLY, FYNNEI. V gave up 0 bases and J gave up 15 bases; unmatched junction bases: 12.

CDR3 in DNA: TGTGCCAGCAGTTCCCTGGAGGGTCCCTACGAGCAGTACTTC. Translating gives CASSSLEGPYEQYF. V and J are TRBV2 and TRBJ2-7, with TRBD2 as a possible D gene (6 bases). V was shortened by 5 bases and J by 2 bases, with 13 bases between the two germline ends. Germline loops: CDR1 SNHLY, CDR2 FYNNEI. The CDR3 extends over 14 amino acids.

This clone has a single count. The V and J genes are TRBV15 and TRBJ1-3; D perhaps matches TRBD1 (5 bases). V was pared by 0 bases and J by 0 bases, with 9 bases between. Germline values: CDR1 LNHNV, CDR2 YYDKDF (reference sequence). The CDR3 runs 16 residues. CDR3 sequence (DNA): TGTGCCACCAGCAGAGAAAGGGGCTCCTCTGGAAACACCATATATTTT. This codes for CATSRERGSSGNTIYF.

The chain couples TRBV7-2 to TRBJ2-2; TRBD2 matches 7 bases. The junction had 10 bases not matched to a gene; V was cut back by 3 bases and J by 6 bases. Germline CDR1 and CDR2: SGHTA and FQGNSA. The CDR3 covers 16 residues. The CDR3 loop reads CASSFHPGRIAGELFF. In nucleotides, the CDR3 is TGTGCCAGCAGCTTTCACCCCGGGAGGATAGCCGGGGAGCTGTTTTTT.

The rearrangement joins TRBV4-1 to TRBJ2-1, with TRBD2 as a possible D gene (6 bases). CDR3 size: 15 residues. Germline CDR1 MGHRA, CDR2 YSYEKL. V dropped 2 bases and J dropped 12 bases, with 20 bases sitting between them. The CDR3 is CASSQPQAGGQRQFF. In nucleotides, the CDR3 is TGCGCCAGCAGCCAACCACAGGCCGGGGGTCAGCGGCAGTTCTTC.

A word on this clone: Its ends do not fully match the called genes, so a read error is possible. The gene calls are TRBV27 and TRBJ2-5; D not certain. Germline V gene lookup returns CDR1 MNHEY and CDR2 SMNVEV (reference sequence). The CDR3 extends over 15 amino acids. The CDR3 reads CASNLLSDGPGTQYF. The CDR3 DNA reads as TGTGCCAGCAATTTATTAAGCGACGGCCCGGGGACCCAGTACTTC.

The gene calls are TRBV7-2 and TRBJ2-2; the match to TRBD2 covers 11 bases. CDR1 is SGHTA and CDR2 is FQGNSA in the germline V gene. This CDR3 has 16 residues. The V gene end was trimmed by 1 base and the J gene end by 7 bases; junction bases not matched to a gene: 5. The CDR3 DNA is TGTGCCAGCAGCTTAGTGCGCCTAGCGGGGGGCGGGGAGCTGTTTTTT. Protein product: CASSLVRLAGGGELFF.

This chain connects TRBV7-2 to TRBJ1-1, with D hard to call. V lost 2 bases and J lost 3, with 13 bases in between. Germline loops: CDR1 SGHTA, CDR2 FQGNSA. The CDR3 length is 15 residues. CDR3 sequence: CASSLNARVHTEAFF. The CDR3 DNA is TGTGCCAGCAGCTTAAACGCGAGAGTGCACACTGAAGCTTTCTTT.